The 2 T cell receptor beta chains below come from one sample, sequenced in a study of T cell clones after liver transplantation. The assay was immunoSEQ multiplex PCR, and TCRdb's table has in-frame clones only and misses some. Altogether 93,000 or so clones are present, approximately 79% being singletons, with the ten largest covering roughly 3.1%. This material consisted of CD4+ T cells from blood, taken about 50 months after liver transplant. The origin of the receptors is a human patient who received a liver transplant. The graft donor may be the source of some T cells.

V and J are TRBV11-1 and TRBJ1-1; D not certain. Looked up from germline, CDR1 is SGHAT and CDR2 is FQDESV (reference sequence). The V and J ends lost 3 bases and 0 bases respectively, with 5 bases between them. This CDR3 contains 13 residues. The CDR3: CASSFGLNTEAFF. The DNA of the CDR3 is TGTGCCAGCAGCTTTGGCTTGAACACTGAAGCTTTCTTT.

CDR3 region: CASKVSGFSNTEAFF. CDR3 nucleotides: TGTGCCAGCAAAGTAAGTGGGTTTTCGAACACTGAAGCTTTCTTT. This chain connects TRBV28 to TRBJ1-1; no firm D call. Germline lookup yields CDR1 MDHEN and CDR2 SYDVKM. The CDR3 is 15 amino acids. V was trimmed by 7 bases and J by 1 base, leaving 16 bases between them.